The rows below give T cell receptor beta chains drawn from one sample of a study of cytomegalovirus exposure and HLA in healthy donors. The method was immunoSEQ multiplex PCR; TCRdb's version includes in-frame clones alone and lacks a portion of them. The sample lists approximately 130,000 clones, about 80% occurring once. The source material was PBMCs. The receptors were sampled from a man aged 50 or older in good health and CMV-seronegative. The CDR3 runs from the conserved cysteine through the conserved F or W. D genes are given only for firm matches. Clone size appears in some rows only: once, few, many, or a class for an expanded clone.

d_call j_call v_call clone_size cdr3_aa cdr3_nt
- TRBJ1-6 TRBV6-5 - CASSYKLMGGGSPLHF TGTGCCAGCAGTTACAAACTTATGGGGGGAGGGTCACCCCTCCACTTT
- TRBJ2-4 TRBV7-2 - CASSLVHWPGAKNIQYF TGTGCCAGCAGCTTAGTTCATTGGCCTGGAGCCAAAAACATTCAGTACTTC
TRBD1 TRBJ1-2 TRBV5-1 - CASSPRQGANYGYTF TGCGCCAGCAGCCCCCGACAGGGAGCTAACTATGGCTACACCTTC
- TRBJ2-7 TRBV7-6 - CASILESGPGEQYF TGTGCCAGTATACTTGAGAGCGGTCCGGGGGAGCAGTACTTC
- TRBJ2-1 TRBV7-2 - CASSDDGSHVFEQFF TGTGCCAGCAGCGATGACGGGAGTCACGTCTTTGAGCAGTTCTTC
- TRBJ1-4 TRBV2 - CASSEATGGGGEKLFF TGTGCCAGCAGTGAAGCTACAGGCGGGGGTGGTGAAAAACTGTTTTTT
- TRBJ1-1 TRBV19 few CASRGELLTEAFF TGTGCCAGTAGGGGAGAATTACTTACTGAAGCTTTCTTT
- TRBJ1-1 TRBV5-1 - CASSITTGHTEAFF TGCGCCAGCAGCATCACCACAGGGCACACTGAAGCTTTCTTT
TRBD2 TRBJ2-6 TRBV19 - CASSTGGGSAGANVLTF TGTGCCAGTAGTACGGGAGGGGGAAGCGCTGGGGCCAACGTCCTGACTTTC
TRBD2 TRBJ2-3 TRBV5-1 - CASSLELAGGTDTQYF TGCGCCAGCAGCTTGGAACTAGCGGGGGGCACAGATACGCAGTATTTT
- TRBJ2-5 TRBV29-1 few CSVDRDTSAETQYF TGCAGCGTTGATCGGGACACCAGTGCAGAGACCCAGTACTTC
TRBD1 TRBJ2-5 TRBV29-1 - CSTRTGQETQYF TGCAGCACCCGGACAGGCCAAGAGACCCAGTACTTC
TRBD1 TRBJ2-1 TRBV2 - CASRREQGAPNEQFF TGTGCCAGCAGGAGGGAACAGGGGGCTCCCAATGAGCAGTTCTTC
TRBD1 TRBJ1-1 TRBV5-1 - CASSAGSTGMNTEAFF TGCGCCAGCTCAGCGGGTTCGACAGGGATGAACACTGAAGCTTTCTTT
- TRBJ2-5 TRBV10-3 - CAIRDPELTDEETQYF TGTGCCATCAGAGACCCGGAACTCACAGATGAAGAGACCCAGTACTTC
- TRBJ2-2 TRBV6-5 - CASSSGTTGTGELFF TGTGCCAGCAGCTCCGGGACAACTGGCACCGGGGAGCTGTTTTTT
- TRBJ2-1 TRBV21-1 - CASSKAHRGARNEQFF TGTGCCAGCAGCAAAGCGCACAGGGGCGCTCGTAATGAGCAGTTCTTC
- TRBJ1-1 TRBV4-2 - CASSQDPMRANTEAFF TGTGCCAGCAGCCAAGACCCGATGCGGGCGAACACTGAAGCTTTCTTT
- TRBJ2-6 TRBV15 - CATSRGPDIVGANVLTF TGTGCCACCAGCAGAGGCCCCGACATAGTTGGGGCCAACGTCCTGACTTTC
- TRBJ2-2 TRBV7-8 - CASSLMTATNTGELFF TGTGCCAGCAGCTTAATGACAGCCACGAACACCGGGGAGCTGTTTTTT
TRBD1 TRBJ1-2 TRBV6-6 - CASSYSGTDNNGYTF TGTGCCAGCAGTTACTCCGGGACAGACAACAATGGCTACACCTTC
TRBD1 TRBJ2-6 TRBV2 - CAGLQGASGANVLTF TGTGCTGGGTTGCAGGGGGCCTCTGGGGCCAACGTCCTGACTTTC
TRBD1 TRBJ1-4 TRBV2 - CASSLQGAGNEKLFF TGTGCCAGCAGTCTACAGGGGGCGGGTAATGAAAAACTGTTTTTT
TRBD2 TRBJ2-1 TRBV27 - CASSFGRTSGFYNEQFF TGTGCCAGCAGTTTCGGCCGGACTAGCGGGTTCTACAATGAGCAGTTCTTC
- TRBJ1-4 TRBV7-9 - CASSLTRFEEKLFF TGTGCCAGCAGCCTGACAAGATTCGAAGAAAAACTGTTTTTT
TRBD1 TRBJ1-1 TRBV10-3 - CAIRTGMNTEAFF TGTGCCATCAGGACAGGGATGAACACTGAAGCTTTCTTT
TRBD2 TRBJ2-2 TRBV7-8 - CASERTSGSNTGELFF TGTGCCAGCGAGAGGACTAGCGGCTCGAACACCGGGGAGCTGTTTTTT
TRBD1 TRBJ1-2 TRBV19 - CASSPRGDGYTF TGTGCCAGTAGCCCCAGGGGGGATGGCTACACCTTC
TRBD2 TRBJ2-2 TRBV9 - CASSEAGSGIGELFF TGTGCCAGCAGCGAGGCAGGAAGCGGGATCGGGGAGCTGTTTTTT
- TRBJ2-7 TRBV29-1 - CSPQGFYEQYF TGCAGCCCCCAGGGTTTCTACGAGCAGTACTTC
- TRBJ1-2 TRBV25-1 - CASSESKARGYTF TGTGCCAGCAGTGAATCTAAGGCGAGGGGCTACACCTTC
TRBD2 TRBJ2-1 TRBV25-1 - CASGTSGGSGYEQFF TGTGCCAGCGGGACTAGCGGCGGGTCGGGCTATGAGCAGTTCTTC
TRBD2 TRBJ2-7 TRBV28 - CASSSHEAGRAYEQYF TGTGCCAGCAGTTCCCACGAAGCGGGACGGGCCTACGAGCAGTACTTC
TRBD1 TRBJ1-2 TRBV5-4 - CASSLTRDRGFGYTF TGTGCCAGCAGCTTGACCCGGGACAGGGGGTTTGGCTACACCTTC
TRBD2 TRBJ2-1 TRBV7-2 - CASSPGGRAGEQFF TGTGCCAGCAGCCCTGGCGGGAGGGCCGGTGAGCAGTTCTTC
TRBD1 TRBJ1-1 TRBV5-1 - CASSLGGTGNTEAFF TGCGCCAGCAGCTTGGGTGGGACAGGGAACACTGAAGCTTTCTTT
- TRBJ2-4 TRBV5-1 few CASSLYGQGFENIQYF TGCGCCAGCAGCTTGTATGGGCAGGGGTTTGAAAACATTCAGTACTTC
TRBD1 TRBJ1-5 TRBV19 - CASKGAGPSNQPQHF TGTGCCAGTAAGGGGGCAGGGCCCAGCAATCAGCCCCAGCATTTT
TRBD2 TRBJ2-1 TRBV15 - CATSRDRRGGEGDPEQFF TGTGCCACCAGCAGAGATCGGCGCGGCGGGGAGGGTGATCCTGAGCAGTTCTTC
- TRBJ1-2 TRBV30 - CALGRDCYGYTF TGTGCCCTGGGGCGGGATTGTTATGGCTACACCTTC
- TRBJ1-1 TRBV20-1 - CSARDQVGGQF TGCAGTGCTAGAGATCAGGTGGGGGGGCAATTC
- TRBJ1-3 TRBV15 - CATSATSGNTIYF TGTGCCACCAGCGCGACATCCGGAAACACCATATATTTT
- TRBJ2-7 TRBV10-1 few CASSRTVGAYEQYF TGCGCCAGCAGTAGGACAGTGGGGGCCTACGAGCAGTACTTC